This T cell receptor beta chain was captured in a study of cytomegalovirus exposure and HLA in healthy donors. Study-wide points: Despite most TCR sequences being rare, some public TCRs occurred in many donors. The TCR clusters that emerged in the first cohort tended, a later analysis found, to co-occur in the 110 or so validation repertoires.

Profiled with immunoSEQ multiplex PCR; TCRdb holds only in-frame clones, not every one. Of 150,000 to 200,000 clones in the sample, about three quarters are singletons; the top ten hold about 1.2%. As to this clone: Its target is unknown.

Germline CDR1 reads SGHTA; CDR2 reads FQGTGA. V lost 2 bases and J lost 0; bases outside the gene matches: 4. The CDR3 spans 16 residues. This chain joins TRBV7-3 and TRBJ1-5; TRBD1 agrees at 7 bases. This sequence was found in a woman in her twenties or thirties in good health and CMV-seronegative. The specimen was PBMCs. CDR3: CASSLAGTASNQPQHF. In nucleotides, the CDR3 is TGTGCCAGCAGCTTAGCCGGGACAGCTAGCAATCAGCCCCAGCATTTT.